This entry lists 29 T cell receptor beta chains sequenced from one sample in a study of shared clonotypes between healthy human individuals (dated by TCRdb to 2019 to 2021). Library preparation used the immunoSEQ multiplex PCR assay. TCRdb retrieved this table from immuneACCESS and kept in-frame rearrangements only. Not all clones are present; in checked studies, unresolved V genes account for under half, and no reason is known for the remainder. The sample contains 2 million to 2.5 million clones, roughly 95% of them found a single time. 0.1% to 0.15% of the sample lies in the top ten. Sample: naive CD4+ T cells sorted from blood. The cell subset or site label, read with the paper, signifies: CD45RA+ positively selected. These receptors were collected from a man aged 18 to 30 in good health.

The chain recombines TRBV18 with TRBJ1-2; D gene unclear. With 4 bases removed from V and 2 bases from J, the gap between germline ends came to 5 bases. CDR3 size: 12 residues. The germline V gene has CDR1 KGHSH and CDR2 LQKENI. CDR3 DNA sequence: TGTGCCAGCTCACAGGACAACTATGGCTACACCTTC. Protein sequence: CASSQDNYGYTF. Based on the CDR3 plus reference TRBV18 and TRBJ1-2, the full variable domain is NAGVMQNPRHLVRRRGQEARLRCSPMKGHSHVYWYRQLPEEGLKFMVYLQKENIIDESGMPKERFSAEFPKEGPSILRIQQVVRGDSAAYFCASSQDNYGYTFGSGTRLTVV.

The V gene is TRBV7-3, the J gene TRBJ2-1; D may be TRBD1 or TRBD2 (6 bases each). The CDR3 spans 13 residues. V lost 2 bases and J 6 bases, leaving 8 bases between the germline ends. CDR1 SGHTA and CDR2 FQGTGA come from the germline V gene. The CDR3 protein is CASSLGGGNEQFF. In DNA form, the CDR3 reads TGTGCCAGCAGCTTAGGAGGGGGCAATGAGCAGTTCTTC.

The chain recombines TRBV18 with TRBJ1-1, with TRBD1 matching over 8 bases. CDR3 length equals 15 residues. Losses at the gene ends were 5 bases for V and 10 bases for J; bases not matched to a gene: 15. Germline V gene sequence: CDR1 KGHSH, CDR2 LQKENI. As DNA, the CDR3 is TGTGCCAGCTCAACCTCCGGACAGGGAGGTAGTCGAGCTTTCTTT. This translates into CASSTSGQGGSRAFF.

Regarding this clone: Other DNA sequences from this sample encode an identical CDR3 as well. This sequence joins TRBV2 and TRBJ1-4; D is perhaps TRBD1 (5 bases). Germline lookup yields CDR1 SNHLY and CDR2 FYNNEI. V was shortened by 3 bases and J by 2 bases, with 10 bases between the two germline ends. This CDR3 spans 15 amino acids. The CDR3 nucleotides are TGTGCCAGCAGTGATCAAGGGGCGACTAATGAAAAACTGTTTTTT. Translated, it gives CASSDQGATNEKLFF.

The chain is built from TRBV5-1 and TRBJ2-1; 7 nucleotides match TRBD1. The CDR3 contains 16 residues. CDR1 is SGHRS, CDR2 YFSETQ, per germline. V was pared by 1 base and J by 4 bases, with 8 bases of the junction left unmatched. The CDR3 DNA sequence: TGCGCCAGCAGCTTGTCCGCGAAGGGGGCTTACAATGAGCAGTTCTTC. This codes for CASSLSAKGAYNEQFF. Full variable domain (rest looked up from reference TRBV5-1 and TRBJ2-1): KAGVTQTPRYLIKTRGQQVTLSCSPISGHRSVSWYQQTPGQGLQFLFEYFSETQRNKGNFPGRFSGRQFSNSRSEMNVSTLELGDSALYLCASSLSAKGAYNEQFFGPGTRLTVL.

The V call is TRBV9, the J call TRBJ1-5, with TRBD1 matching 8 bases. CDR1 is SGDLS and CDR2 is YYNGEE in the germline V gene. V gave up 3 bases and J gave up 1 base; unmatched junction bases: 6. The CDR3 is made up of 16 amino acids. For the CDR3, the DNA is TGTGCCAGCAGCGCCGGACAGGGAAAAAGCAATCAGCCCCAGCATTTT. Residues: CASSAGQGKSNQPQHF.

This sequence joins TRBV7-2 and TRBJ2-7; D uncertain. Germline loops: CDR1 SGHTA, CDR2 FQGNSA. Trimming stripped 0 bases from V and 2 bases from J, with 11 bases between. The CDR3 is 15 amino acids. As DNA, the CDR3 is TGTGCCAGCAGCTTAGCGCCGGGCAGCGCCTACGAGCAGTACTTC. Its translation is CASSLAPGSAYEQYF. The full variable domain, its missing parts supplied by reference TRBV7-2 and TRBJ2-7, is GAGVSQSPSNKVTEKGKDVELRCDPISGHTALYWYRQSLGQGLEFLIYFQGNSAPDKSGLPSDRFSAERTGGSVSTLTIQRTQQEDSAVYLCASSLAPGSAYEQYFGPGTRLTVT.

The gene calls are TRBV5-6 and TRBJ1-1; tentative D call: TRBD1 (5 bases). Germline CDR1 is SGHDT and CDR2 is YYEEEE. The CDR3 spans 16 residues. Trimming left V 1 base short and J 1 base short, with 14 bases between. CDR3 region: CASSLRVIGANTEAFF. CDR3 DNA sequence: TGTGCCAGCAGCTTGAGAGTTATAGGGGCGAACACTGAAGCTTTCTTT. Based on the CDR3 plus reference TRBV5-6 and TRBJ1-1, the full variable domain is DAGVTQSPTHLIKTRGQQVTLRCSPKSGHDTVSWYQQALGQGPQFIFQYYEEEERQRGNFPDRFSGHQFPNYSSELNVNALLLGDSALYLCASSLRVIGANTEAFFGQGTRLTVV.

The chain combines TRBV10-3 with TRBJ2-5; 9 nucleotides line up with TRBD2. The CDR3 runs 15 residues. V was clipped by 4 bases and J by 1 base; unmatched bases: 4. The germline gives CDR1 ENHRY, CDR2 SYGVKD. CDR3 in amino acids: CAISGLAGTQETQYF. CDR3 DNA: TGTGCCATCAGTGGGCTAGCGGGGACCCAAGAGACCCAGTACTTC.

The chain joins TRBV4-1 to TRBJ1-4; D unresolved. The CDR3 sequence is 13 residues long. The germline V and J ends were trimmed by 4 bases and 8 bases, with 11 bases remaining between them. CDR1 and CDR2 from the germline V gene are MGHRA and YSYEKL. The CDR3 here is CASSLTDGEKLFF. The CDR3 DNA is TGCGCCAGCAGCCTTACGGATGGGGAAAAACTGTTTTTT.

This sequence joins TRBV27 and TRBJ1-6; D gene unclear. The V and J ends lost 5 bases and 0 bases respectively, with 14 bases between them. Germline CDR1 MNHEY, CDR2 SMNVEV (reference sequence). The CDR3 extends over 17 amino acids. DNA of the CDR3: TGTGCCAGCAGTGGTTATGGTTCTAGCTCCTATAATTCACCCCTCCACTTT. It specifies CASSGYGSSSYNSPLHF.

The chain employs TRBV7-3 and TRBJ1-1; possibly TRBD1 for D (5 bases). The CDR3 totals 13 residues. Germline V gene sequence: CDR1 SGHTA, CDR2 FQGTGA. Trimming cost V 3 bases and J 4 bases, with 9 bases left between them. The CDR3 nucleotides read TGTGCCAGCAGCTTTGTGGGGGGCACTGAAGCTTTCTTT. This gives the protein CASSFVGGTEAFF. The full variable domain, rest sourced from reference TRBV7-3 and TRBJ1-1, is GAGVSQTPSNKVTEKGKYVELRCDPISGHTALYWYRQSLGQGPEFLIYFQGTGAADDSGLPNDRFFAVRPEGSVSTLKIQRTERGDSAVYLCASSFVGGTEAFFGQGTRLTVV.

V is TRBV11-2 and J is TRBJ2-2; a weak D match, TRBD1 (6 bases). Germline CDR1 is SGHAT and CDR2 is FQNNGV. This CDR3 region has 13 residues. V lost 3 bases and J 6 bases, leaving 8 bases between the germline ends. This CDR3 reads CASSLGAAGELFF. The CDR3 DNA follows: TGTGCCAGCAGCTTGGGGGCAGCCGGGGAGCTGTTTTTT. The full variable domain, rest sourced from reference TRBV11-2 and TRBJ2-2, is EAGVAQSPRYKIIEKRQSVAFWCNPISGHATLYWYQQILGQGPKLLIQFQNNGVVDDSQLPKDRFSAERLKGVDSTLKIQPAKLEDSAVYLCASSLGAAGELFFGEGSRLTVL.

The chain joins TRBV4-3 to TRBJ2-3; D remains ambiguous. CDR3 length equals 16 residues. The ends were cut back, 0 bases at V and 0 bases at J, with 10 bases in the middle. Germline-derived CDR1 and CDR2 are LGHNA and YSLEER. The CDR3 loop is CASSQDAQTSTDTQYF. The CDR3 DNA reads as TGCGCCAGCAGCCAAGATGCACAGACTAGCACAGATACGCAGTATTTT.

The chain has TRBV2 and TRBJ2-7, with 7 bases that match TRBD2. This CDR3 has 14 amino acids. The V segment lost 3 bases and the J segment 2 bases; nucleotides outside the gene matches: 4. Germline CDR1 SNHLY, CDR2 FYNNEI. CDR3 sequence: CASSDMAGAYEQYF. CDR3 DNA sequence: TGTGCCAGCAGTGACATGGCGGGGGCCTACGAGCAGTACTTC. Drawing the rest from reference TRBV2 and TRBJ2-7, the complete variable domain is EPEVTQTPSHQVTQMGQEVILRCVPISNHLYFYWYRQILGQKVEFLVSFYNNEISEKSEIFDDQFSVERPDGSNFTLKIRSTKLEDSAMYFCASSDMAGAYEQYFGPGTRLTVT.

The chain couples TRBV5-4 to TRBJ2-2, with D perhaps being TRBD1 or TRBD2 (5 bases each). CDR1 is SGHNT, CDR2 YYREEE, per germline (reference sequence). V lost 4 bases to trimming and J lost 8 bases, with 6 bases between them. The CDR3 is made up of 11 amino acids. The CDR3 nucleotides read TGTGCCAGCAGCGAGGGGGGGGAGCTGTTTTTT. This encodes CASSEGGELFF.

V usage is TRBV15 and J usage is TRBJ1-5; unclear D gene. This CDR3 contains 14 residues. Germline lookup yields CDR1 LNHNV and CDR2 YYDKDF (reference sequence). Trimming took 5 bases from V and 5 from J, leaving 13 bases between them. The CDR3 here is CATSPRGGHQPQHF. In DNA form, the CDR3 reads TGTGCCACCAGCCCGCGGGGAGGGCATCAGCCCCAGCATTTT.

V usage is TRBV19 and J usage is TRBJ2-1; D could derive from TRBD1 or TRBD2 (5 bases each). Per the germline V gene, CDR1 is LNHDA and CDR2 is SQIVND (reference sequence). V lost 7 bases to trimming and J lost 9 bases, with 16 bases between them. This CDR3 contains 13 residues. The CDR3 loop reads CASTQRGSSEQFF. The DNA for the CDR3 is TGTGCCAGTACCCAGAGGGGCTCCAGTGAGCAGTTCTTC.

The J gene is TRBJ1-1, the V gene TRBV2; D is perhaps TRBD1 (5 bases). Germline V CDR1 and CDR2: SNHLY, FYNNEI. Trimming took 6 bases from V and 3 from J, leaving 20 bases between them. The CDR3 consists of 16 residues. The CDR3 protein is CASRMTLATGDTEAFF. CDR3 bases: TGTGCCAGCAGAATGACGTTGGCTACAGGAGACACTGAAGCTTTCTTT. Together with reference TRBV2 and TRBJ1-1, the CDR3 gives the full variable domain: EPEVTQTPSHQVTQMGQEVILRCVPISNHLYFYWYRQILGQKVEFLVSFYNNEISEKSEIFDDQFSVERPDGSNFTLKIRSTKLEDSAMYFCASRMTLATGDTEAFFGQGTRLTVV.

CDR3 sequence: CASIPGQGTNYGYTF. CDR3 sequence (DNA): TGCGCCAGCATTCCTGGACAGGGCACCAACTATGGCTACACCTTC. The chain combines TRBV10-2 with TRBJ1-2; TRBD1 agrees at 8 bases. J gave up 2 bases and V 7 bases, and 9 bases lay outside the gene matches. The CDR3 extends over 15 amino acids. The V gene's germline CDR1 is WSHSY and CDR2 SAAADI.

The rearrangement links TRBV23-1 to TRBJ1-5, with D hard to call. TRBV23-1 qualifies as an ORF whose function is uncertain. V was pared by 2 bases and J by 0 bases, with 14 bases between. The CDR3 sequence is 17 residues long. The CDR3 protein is CASSQRTSWISNQPQHF. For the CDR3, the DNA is TGCGCCAGCAGTCAACGGACTTCGTGGATTAGCAATCAGCCCCAGCATTTT.

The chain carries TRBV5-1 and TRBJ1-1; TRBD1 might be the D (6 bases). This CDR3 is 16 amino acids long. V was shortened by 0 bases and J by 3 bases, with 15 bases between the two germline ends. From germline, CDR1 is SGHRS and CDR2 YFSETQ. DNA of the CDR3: TGCGCCAGCAGCTTGGGTCGGGGGGCGAGGGACACTGAAGCTTTCTTT. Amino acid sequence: CASSLGRGARDTEAFF.

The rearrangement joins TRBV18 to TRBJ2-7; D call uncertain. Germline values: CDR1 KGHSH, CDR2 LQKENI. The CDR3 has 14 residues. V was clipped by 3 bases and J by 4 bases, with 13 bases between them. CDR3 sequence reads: CASSPGSTPYEQYF. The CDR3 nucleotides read TGTGCCAGCTCACCGGGCAGCACCCCTTACGAGCAGTACTTC.

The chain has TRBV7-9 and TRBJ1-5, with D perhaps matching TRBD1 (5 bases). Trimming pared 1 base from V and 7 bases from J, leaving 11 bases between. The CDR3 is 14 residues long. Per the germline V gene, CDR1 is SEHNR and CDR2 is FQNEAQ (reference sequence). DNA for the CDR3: TGTGCCAGCAGCTTAGGGGCAGGGTTACAGCCCCAGCATTTT. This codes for CASSLGAGLQPQHF. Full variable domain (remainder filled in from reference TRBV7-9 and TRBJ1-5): DTGVSQNPRHKITKRGQNVTFRCDPISEHNRLYWYRQTLGQGPEFLTYFQNEAQLEKSRLLSDRFSAERPKGSFSTLEIQRTEQGDSAMYLCASSLGAGLQPQHFGDGTRLSIL.

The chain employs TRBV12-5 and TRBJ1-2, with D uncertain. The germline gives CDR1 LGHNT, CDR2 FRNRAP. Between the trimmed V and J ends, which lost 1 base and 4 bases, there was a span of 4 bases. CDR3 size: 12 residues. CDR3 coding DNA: TGTGCTAGTGGTTTGGATCTCTATGGCTACACCTTC. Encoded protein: CASGLDLYGYTF.

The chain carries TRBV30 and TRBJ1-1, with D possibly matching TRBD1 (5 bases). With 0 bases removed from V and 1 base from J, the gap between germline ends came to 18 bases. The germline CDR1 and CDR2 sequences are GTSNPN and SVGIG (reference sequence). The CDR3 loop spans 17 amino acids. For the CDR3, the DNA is TGTGCCTGGAGTGTATGGGGGGACCGCCCAAGGAACACTGAAGCTTTCTTT. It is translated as CAWSVWGDRPRNTEAFF. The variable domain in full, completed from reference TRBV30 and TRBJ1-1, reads SQTIHQWPATLVQPVGSPLSLECTVEGTSNPNLYWYRQAAGRGLQLLFYSVGIGQISSEVPQNLSASRPQDRQFILSSKKLLLSDSGFYLCAWSVWGDRPRNTEAFFGQGTRLTVV.

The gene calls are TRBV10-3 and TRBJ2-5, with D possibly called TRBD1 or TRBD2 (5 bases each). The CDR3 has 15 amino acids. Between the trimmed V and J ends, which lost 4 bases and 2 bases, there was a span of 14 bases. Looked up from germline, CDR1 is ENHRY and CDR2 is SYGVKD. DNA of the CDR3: TGTGCCATCAGTGGATCTCCCGAGGGGCAAGAGACCCAGTACTTC. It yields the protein CAISGSPEGQETQYF.

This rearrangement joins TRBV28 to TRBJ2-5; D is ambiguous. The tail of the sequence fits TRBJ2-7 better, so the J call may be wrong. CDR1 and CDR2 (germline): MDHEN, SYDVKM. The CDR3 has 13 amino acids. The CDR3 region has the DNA TGTGCCACCGTATCGGAAAGCCCCTACGAGCAGTACTTC. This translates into CATVSESPYEQYF.

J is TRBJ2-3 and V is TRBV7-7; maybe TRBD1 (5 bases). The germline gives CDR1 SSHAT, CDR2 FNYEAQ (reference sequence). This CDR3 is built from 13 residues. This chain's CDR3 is CAKRGRSTDTQYF. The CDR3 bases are TGTGCAAAAAGGGGTCGTAGCACAGATACGCAGTATTTT.